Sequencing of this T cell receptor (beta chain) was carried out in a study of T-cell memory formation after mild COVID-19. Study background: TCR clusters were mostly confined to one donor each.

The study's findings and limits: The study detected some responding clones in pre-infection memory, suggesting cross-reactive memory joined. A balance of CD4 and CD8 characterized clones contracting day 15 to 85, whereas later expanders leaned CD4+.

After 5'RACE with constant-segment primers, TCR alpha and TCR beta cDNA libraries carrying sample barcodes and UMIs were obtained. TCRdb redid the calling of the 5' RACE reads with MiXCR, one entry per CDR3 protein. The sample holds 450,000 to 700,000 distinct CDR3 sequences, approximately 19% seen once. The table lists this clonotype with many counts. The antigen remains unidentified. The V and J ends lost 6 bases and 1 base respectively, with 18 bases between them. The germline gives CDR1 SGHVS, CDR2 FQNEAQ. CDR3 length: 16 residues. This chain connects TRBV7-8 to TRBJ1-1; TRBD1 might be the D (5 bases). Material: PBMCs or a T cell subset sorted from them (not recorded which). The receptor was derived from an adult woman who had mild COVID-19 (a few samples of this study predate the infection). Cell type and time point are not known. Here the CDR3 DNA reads TGTGCCAGCAGTCGGCTGGGACGCCAAGGGAACACTGAAGCTTTCTTT. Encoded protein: CASSRLGRQGNTEAFF.